This entry describes one T cell receptor (beta chain). Its antigen is unidentified. Germline assignment: CDR1 SGDLS and CDR2 YYNGEE. J was trimmed by 0 bases and V by 3 bases; bases with no gene match: 14. The CDR3 is 18 residues long. Primers: 60 Vbeta forward and 13 Jbeta reverse. Only in-frame clones appear in the TCRdb table, and some are missing; sequencing was by immunoSEQ multiplex PCR. The profile shows about 130,000 clones, about 66% of them singletons. These data originate in a study of cytomegalovirus exposure and HLA in healthy donors. At the level of the study: In an early release, HLA-typed donors contributed 80 million to 95 million unique TCR sequences. Overall study results and limits: An apparent linkage of common viral pathogens to several of the most significant clusters emerged in a later analysis. Most of the CMV-associated TCR beta chains (in a later analysis) appeared to be HLA-restricted.

Nominally healthy donors provided the samples, though records likely missed some immune exposures. The sample consisted of PBMCs. This clonotype was sampled from a human donor in good health. J is TRBJ2-7 and V is TRBV9; TRBD1 agrees at 8 bases. The CDR3 nucleotides read TGTGCCAGCAGCGAGCACCCTACCGGGACAGGAGACTCCTACGAGCAGTACTTC. Its translation: CASSEHPTGTGDSYEQYF. The whole variable domain, remainder taken from reference TRBV9 and TRBJ2-7, is DSGVTQTPKHLITATGQRVTLRCSPRSGDLSVYWYQQSLDQGLQFLIQYYNGEERAKGNILERFSAQQFPDLHSELNLSSLELGDSALYFCASSEHPTGTGDSYEQYFGPGTRLTVT.